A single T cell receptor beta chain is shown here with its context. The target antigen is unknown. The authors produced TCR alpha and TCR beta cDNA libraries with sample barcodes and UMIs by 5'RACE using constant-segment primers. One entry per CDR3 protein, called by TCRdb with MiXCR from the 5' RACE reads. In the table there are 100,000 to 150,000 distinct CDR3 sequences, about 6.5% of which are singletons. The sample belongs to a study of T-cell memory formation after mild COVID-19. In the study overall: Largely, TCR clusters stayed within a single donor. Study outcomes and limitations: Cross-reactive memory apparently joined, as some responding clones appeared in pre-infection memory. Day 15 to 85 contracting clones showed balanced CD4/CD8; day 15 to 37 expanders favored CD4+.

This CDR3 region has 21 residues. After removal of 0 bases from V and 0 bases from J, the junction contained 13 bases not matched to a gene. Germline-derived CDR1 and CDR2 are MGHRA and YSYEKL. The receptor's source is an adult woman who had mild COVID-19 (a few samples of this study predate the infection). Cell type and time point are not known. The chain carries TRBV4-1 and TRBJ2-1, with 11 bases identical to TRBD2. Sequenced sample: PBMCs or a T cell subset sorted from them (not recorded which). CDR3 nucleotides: TGCGCCAGCAGCCAAGATCAGGTGGCTAGCGGGGGGAGGAGCTCCTACAATGAGCAGTTCTTC. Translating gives CASSQDQVASGGRSSYNEQFF.